The text below deals with one T cell receptor beta chain. The antigen is unknown. Both 60 Vbeta primers and 13 Jbeta primers went into the PCR. Assay: immunoSEQ multiplex PCR; the TCRdb copy retains only in-frame clones and omits some. This table holds over 75,000 clones, just under 85% found once. The data stem from a study of cytomegalovirus exposure and HLA in healthy donors. Study findings and constraints: Cytomegalovirus association was assigned to approximately 160 TCR beta chains. Sequencing had likely introduced a cluster of highly shared sequence variants as an artifact.

Germline V CDR1 and CDR2: SEHNR, FQNEAQ (reference sequence). The CDR3 is made up of 14 amino acids. Trimming cost V 1 base and J 0 bases, with 6 bases left between them. The source material was PBMCs. The rearrangement joins TRBV7-9 to TRBJ1-1; D is uncertain. The receptor was isolated from a woman aged 18-35 years in good health and CMV-seropositive. In DNA, the CDR3 is TGTGCCAGCAGCTTAGTCGAGGTGAACACTGAAGCTTTCTTT. It encodes CASSLVEVNTEAFF.